Sequencing of this TCR beta chain was carried out in a study of shared clonotypes between healthy human individuals. Notes on the study in general: Sequencing depth was expected to affect clonotype sharing among donors.

Clones were read by immunoSEQ multiplex PCR, and TCRdb kept only the in-frame ones, dropping some. The sample lists about 2.2 million clones, just over 90% occurring once. Comments on this clone: Its antigen is not known.

CDR3 length: 15 amino acids. Trimming removed 5 bases from V and 4 bases from J; junction bases left unmatched: 9. Germline-derived CDR1 and CDR2 are SGHTA and FQGTGA. CD8 cells regarded as naive lacked CD45RO, were positively chosen for CCR7, and omitted terminally differentiated effector memory CD45RA+ cells. Sequenced sample: naive CD8+ T cells from PBMCs. The TCR originated in a young man in good health. Some clones in this sample may be carry-over from other donors' samples. The chain combines TRBV7-3 with TRBJ2-7, with 9 bases identical to TRBD1. CDR3 sequence reads: CASSPTGGGTYEQYF. In nucleotides, the CDR3 is TGTGCCAGCAGCCCGACAGGGGGTGGAACGTACGAGCAGTACTTC. The full variable domain, its missing parts supplied by reference TRBV7-3 and TRBJ2-7, is GAGVSQTPSNKVTEKGKYVELRCDPISGHTALYWYRQSLGQGPEFLIYFQGTGAADDSGLPNDRFFAVRPEGSVSTLKIQRTERGDSAVYLCASSPTGGGTYEQYFGPGTRLTVT.